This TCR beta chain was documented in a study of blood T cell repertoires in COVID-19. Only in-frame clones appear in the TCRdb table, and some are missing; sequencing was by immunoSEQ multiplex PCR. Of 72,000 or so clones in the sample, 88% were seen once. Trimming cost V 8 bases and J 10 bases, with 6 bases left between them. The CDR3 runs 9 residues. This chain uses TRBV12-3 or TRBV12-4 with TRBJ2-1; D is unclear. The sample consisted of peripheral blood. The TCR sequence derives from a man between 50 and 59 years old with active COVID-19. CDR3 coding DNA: TGTGCCAGCGGGCCCGAGCAGTTCTTC. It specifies CASGPEQFF.